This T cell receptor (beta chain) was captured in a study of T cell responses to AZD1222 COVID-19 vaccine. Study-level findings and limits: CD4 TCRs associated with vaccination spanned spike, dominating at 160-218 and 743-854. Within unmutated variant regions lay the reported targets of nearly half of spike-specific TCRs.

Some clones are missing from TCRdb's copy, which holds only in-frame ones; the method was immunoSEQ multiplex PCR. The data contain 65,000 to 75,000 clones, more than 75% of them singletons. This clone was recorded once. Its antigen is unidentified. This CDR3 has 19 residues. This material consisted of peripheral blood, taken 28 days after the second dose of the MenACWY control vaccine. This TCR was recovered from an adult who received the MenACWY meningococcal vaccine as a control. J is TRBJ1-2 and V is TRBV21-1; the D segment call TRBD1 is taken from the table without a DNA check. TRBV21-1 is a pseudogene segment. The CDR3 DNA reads TGTGCCAGCAGCAAACAGGCGTCGGACAGGGCATGTTCCTACTATGGCTACACCTTC. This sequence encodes CASSKQASDRACSYYGYTF.